The rows below give T cell receptor beta chains drawn from one sample of a study of blood T cell repertoires in COVID-19. Clones were read by immunoSEQ multiplex PCR, and TCRdb kept only the in-frame ones, dropping some. The data contain 95,000 or so clones, about 86% of them singletons. The sequenced sample was peripheral blood. These receptors were obtained from a man older than 75 with active or convalescent COVID-19. Both conserved end residues are part of each CDR3. The order of the fields is clone size, V gene, J gene, D gene, CDR3 DNA, CDR3 protein. The D gene is left open where the match is weak. Where a row states a size, it is once, few, many or the class of an expanded clone; other rows omit it.

>-|TRBV6-1|TRBJ1-2|-
TGTGCCAGCAGTGAACGGCAGGTCCTTGGCTACACCTTC
CASSERQVLGYTF
>-|TRBV19|TRBJ2-7|-
TGTGCCAGTAGTAGCGGGTTTACCTACGAGCAGTACTTC
CASSSGFTYEQYF
>-|TRBV6-5|TRBJ1-5|-
TGTGCCAGCAGTCGAGGGGGTTCCGGTCAGCCCCAGCATTTT
CASSRGGSGQPQHF
>-|TRBV15|TRBJ1-2|TRBD1
TGTGCCACCAGCAGACCAGGGACAGGGTTTATCTATGGCTACACCTTC
CATSRPGTGFIYGYTF
>few|TRBV15|TRBJ2-1|TRBD2
TGTGCCACCAGCAGGGGACTAGGCGGGAATGAGCAGTTCTTC
CATSRGLGGNEQFF
>-|TRBV14|TRBJ2-5|TRBD2
TGTGCCAGCAGCCAAGATCCTGCGCTAGCGGTTTACCAAGAGACCCAGTACTTC
CASSQDPALAVYQETQYF
>few|TRBV10-3|TRBJ2-1|TRBD2
TGTGCCATCAGTGGAGGTGGGACTAGATCCTACAATGAGCAGTTCTTC
CAISGGGTRSYNEQFF
>few|TRBV4-2|TRBJ1-5|-
TGTGCCAGCAGCCAAGATCAAGTGGCAGGGAATCAGCCCCAGCATTTT
CASSQDQVAGNQPQHF
>-|TRBV7-8|TRBJ2-2|-
TGTGCCAGCAGCCCGACAGGGAGGAGTACCGGGGAGCTGTTTTTT
CASSPTGRSTGELFF
>-|TRBV29-1|TRBJ1-2|-
TGCAGCGTACATACCGAGGGCTTGGACTATGGCTACACCTTC
CSVHTEGLDYGYTF
>-|TRBV25-1|TRBJ1-1|-
TGTGCCAGCAGTGGGGGCTACGAAGCTTTCTTT
CASSGGYEAFF
>-|TRBV25-1|TRBJ2-7|TRBD2
TGTGCCAGCAGTGAATCTAGCGGGCCTGGCGAGCAGTACTTC
CASSESSGPGEQYF
>-|TRBV5-4|TRBJ1-2|-
TGTGCCAGCAGCCCCCCAAGGGGGGGCGATGGGGGCTACACCTTC
CASSPPRGGDGGYTF
>-|TRBV7-3|TRBJ2-6|TRBD1
TGTGCCAGCAGCGGCCCCAGACAGGGGCTGTCTGGGGCCAACGTCCTGACTTTC
CASSGPRQGLSGANVLTF
>few|TRBV4-2|TRBJ2-5|-
TGTGCCAGCAGCCAAGATGCCAGGGAAGAGACCCAGTACTTC
CASSQDAREETQYF
>-|TRBV5-6|TRBJ2-1|TRBD2
TGTGCCAGCAGCCAAACTCTGGCGGGAGACGCCTACAATGAGCAGTTCTTC
CASSQTLAGDAYNEQFF
>-|TRBV5-4|TRBJ1-2|TRBD1
TGTGCCAGCAGCTTGGCCCCGGGACAGGGTAACTATGGCTACACCTTC
CASSLAPGQGNYGYTF
>-|TRBV12-3/TRBV12-4|TRBJ1-3|-
TGTGCCAGCAGTTCCCACAGAAACACCATATATTTT
CASSSHRNTIYF
>-|TRBV15|TRBJ2-7|TRBD2
TGTGCCACCAGCAGGGGACTAGCCCGAAGCTCCTACGAGCAGTACTTC
CATSRGLARSSYEQYF
>-|TRBV18|TRBJ1-2|-
TGTGCCAGCTCACCACCGTGGCAGGGAGGCTATGGCTACACCTTC
CASSPPWQGGYGYTF
>-|TRBV2|TRBJ2-7|-
TGTGCCAGCAGTGTTAATAGAGGCAGGGACTACGAGCAGTACTTC
CASSVNRGRDYEQYF
>-|TRBV4-2|TRBJ2-5|TRBD2
TGTGCCAGCAGCCAAGATCTGGGAGGGCCAGAGACCCAGTACTTC
CASSQDLGGPETQYF
>few|TRBV19|TRBJ2-2|-
TGTGCCAGTAGTACGGGAGTCGCGAACACCGGGGAGCTGTTTTTT
CASSTGVANTGELFF
>-|TRBV4-2|TRBJ2-1|-
TGTGCCAGCAGCCAAGATGGAGTGAGCTCCTACAATGAGCAGTTCTTC
CASSQDGVSSYNEQFF
>few|TRBV27|TRBJ2-2|-
TGTGCCAGCAGTTACTACACCGGGGAGCTGTTTTTT
CASSYYTGELFF
>-|TRBV28|TRBJ2-1|TRBD2
TGTGCCAGCAGTTTATTCCGTACTAGCGCCTCCTACAATGAGCAGTTCTTC
CASSLFRTSASYNEQFF
>-|TRBV5-6|TRBJ1-3|TRBD1
TGTGCCAGCAGCTTACAGGGGGCGCAAGGAAACACCATATATTTT
CASSLQGAQGNTIYF
>-|TRBV5-6|TRBJ2-1|TRBD2
TGTGCCAGCAGCTTGGACGGCGGGAGGGCTAACAATGAGCAGTTCTTC
CASSLDGGRANNEQFF
>few|TRBV9|TRBJ1-4|-
TGTGCCAGCAGCGTAGGAGGAGGGGCTAATGAAAAACTGTTTTTT
CASSVGGGANEKLFF
>-|TRBV19|TRBJ1-5|TRBD1
TGTGCCAGTAAGGGGACAGGGTGGGGCAATCAGCCCCAGCATTTT
CASKGTGWGNQPQHF
>-|TRBV29-1|TRBJ1-2|TRBD1
TGCAGCTATCAACAGGGGACCTATGGCTACACCTTC
CSYQQGTYGYTF
>-|TRBV11-3|TRBJ2-1|TRBD1
TGTGCCAGCAGCTTGCGAGACAGGGGCAATGAGCAGTTCTTC
CASSLRDRGNEQFF
>-|TRBV29-1|TRBJ2-7|-
TGCAGCGTTAGACAGCCATCCTACGAGCAGTACTTC
CSVRQPSYEQYF
>-|TRBV29-1|TRBJ2-5|-
TGCAGCGCTAAAACAGGGATTCGGGGAGAGACCCAGTACTTC
CSAKTGIRGETQYF
>-|TRBV19|TRBJ2-1|-
TGTGCCAGTAGTATAGCCGGGAAACCTTGGGCCTACAATGAGCAGTTCTTC
CASSIAGKPWAYNEQFF
>-|TRBV6-5|TRBJ2-7|-
TGTGCCAGCAGCAAGAAAGGGGCAATTTACGAGCAGTACTTC
CASSKKGAIYEQYF
>-|TRBV5-4|TRBJ2-2|-
TGTGCCAGCAGCTTCTCCCAGGAGAACACCGGGGAGCTGTTTTTT
CASSFSQENTGELFF
>-|TRBV30|TRBJ1-3|TRBD1
TGTGCCTGGACAGGGGGTAATGGAAACACCATATATTTT
CAWTGGNGNTIYF
>-|TRBV5-6|TRBJ2-6|-
TGTGCCAGCATCTTGGGGGGGCTGGCCAACGTCCTGACTTTC
CASILGGLANVLTF
>-|TRBV7-2|TRBJ1-2|-
TGTGCCAGCAGCTCTGTGCAGATTAACTATGGCTACACCTTC
CASSSVQINYGYTF
>-|TRBV19|TRBJ2-5|TRBD2
TGTGCCAGTAGTCTAGCGGGGGACCCCCAAGAGACCCAGTACTTC
CASSLAGDPQETQYF
>-|TRBV7-2|TRBJ2-7|TRBD1
TGTGCCAGCAGCAGCGGACAGGGCATCTACGAGCAGTACTTC
CASSSGQGIYEQYF
>once|TRBV5-1|TRBJ2-5|TRBD2
TGCGCCAGCAGCTTGGCTAGCGGGAGTGAGACCCAGTACTTC
CASSLASGSETQYF
>-|TRBV2|TRBJ2-3|TRBD2
TGTGCCAGCAGTGACAAGGGACTAGCGGAGGGGTCAGATACGCAGTATTTT
CASSDKGLAEGSDTQYF
>-|TRBV18|TRBJ1-5|TRBD1
TGTGCCAGCTCACCCGACAGGGCGAGCAATCAGCCCCAGCATTTT
CASSPDRASNQPQHF
>once|TRBV7-3|TRBJ2-1|-
TGTGCCAGCAGCTTTAGCTCCTACAATGAGCAGTTCTTC
CASSFSSYNEQFF
>-|TRBV5-1|TRBJ1-1|TRBD1
TGCGCCAGCACCCTGGACAGGGGTGGTGAAGCTTTCTTT
CASTLDRGGEAFF
>-|TRBV5-1|TRBJ1-3|-
TGCGCCAGCAGCTTGGTGACAGACTCTGGAAACACCATATATTTT
CASSLVTDSGNTIYF
>-|TRBV6-5|TRBJ2-6|TRBD1
TGTGCCAGCGGGACAGGGGTTGGGGCCAACGTCCTGACTTTC
CASGTGVGANVLTF
>-|TRBV10-3|TRBJ2-5|-
TGTGCCATCGGGGTTCAGGGCCAAGAGACCCAGTACTTC
CAIGVQGQETQYF
>-|TRBV19|TRBJ2-5|-
TGTGCCAGTAGTACCGGAACTAGAGTTATAGAGACCCAGTACTTC
CASSTGTRVIETQYF
>-|TRBV10-3|TRBJ2-7|TRBD1
TGTGCCACCACTCCCACGGACAGGGGGGGTTACGAGCAGTACTTC
CATTPTDRGGYEQYF
>once|TRBV5-1|TRBJ1-3|-
TGCGCCAGCAGCTTCCTCGAAGGAGGCTCTGGAAACACCATATATTTT
CASSFLEGGSGNTIYF
>-|TRBV7-2|TRBJ2-3|TRBD2
TGTGCCAGCAGCTTAGAGGGGAGCGGGAGCGTTACGCAGTATTTT
CASSLEGSGSVTQYF
>-|TRBV7-3|TRBJ2-3|TRBD2
TGTGCCAGCAGCACCAACGGACTAGCGGGGGATACGCAGTATTTT
CASSTNGLAGDTQYF
>-|TRBV18|TRBJ1-1|-
TGTGCCAGCTCACCTTCCTTACAGGGAACTGAAGCTTTCTTT
CASSPSLQGTEAFF
>few|TRBV7-9|TRBJ2-1|-
TGTGCCAGCAGCTTATTCGGTGGGAGTTCCTACAATGAGCAGTTCTTC
CASSLFGGSSYNEQFF
>-|TRBV11-2|TRBJ1-1|TRBD1
TGTGCCAGCAGCACCGTCAGGGGGACTGAAGCTTTCTTT
CASSTVRGTEAFF
>-|TRBV5-1|TRBJ2-7|-
TGCGTCAGCAGCAAGGATCCGGGACGGAGGGGTGAAGAGCAGTACTTC
CVSSKDPGRRGEEQYF